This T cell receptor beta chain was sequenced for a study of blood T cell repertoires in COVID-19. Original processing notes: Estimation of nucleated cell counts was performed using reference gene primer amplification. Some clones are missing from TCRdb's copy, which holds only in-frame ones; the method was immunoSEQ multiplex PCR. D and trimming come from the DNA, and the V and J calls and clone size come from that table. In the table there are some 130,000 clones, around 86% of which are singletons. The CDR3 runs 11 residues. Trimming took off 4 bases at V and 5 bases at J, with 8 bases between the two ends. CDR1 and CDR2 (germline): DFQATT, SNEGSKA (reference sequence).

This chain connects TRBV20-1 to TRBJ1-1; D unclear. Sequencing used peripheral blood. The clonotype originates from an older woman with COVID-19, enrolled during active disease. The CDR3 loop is CSAKGGTEAFF. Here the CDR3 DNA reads TGCAGTGCTAAAGGAGGTACTGAAGCTTTCTTT.